This TCR beta chain comes out of a study of shared clonotypes between healthy human individuals. Study observations and caveats: When compared with the clonotypes that were shared by all four sorted-subset donors, the non-shared clonotypes turned out to have lower generation probabilities.

Germline values: CDR1 MNHEY, CDR2 SMNVEV (reference sequence). The CDR3 covers 13 residues. Trimming stripped 6 bases from V and 1 base from J, with 9 bases between. Cells designated naive CD8 were CD45RO-negative and were positively selected for CCR7, with terminally differentiated effector memory CD45RA+ cells excluded. Data came from immunoSEQ multiplex PCR; TCRdb stores just in-frame clones and leaves some out. Among roughly 2.1 million clones listed, more than 85% were seen once. Details on this clone: Its specificity is not known.

This sequence was found in a man aged 18 to 29 in good health. Some clones in this sample may be carry-over from other donors' samples. V usage is TRBV27 and J usage is TRBJ1-1; D unresolved. Sequencing was performed on naive CD8+ T cells from PBMCs. CDR3 loop: CASSPTENTEAFF. The CDR3 DNA follows: TGTGCCAGCAGCCCCACAGAGAACACTGAAGCTTTCTTT.